The 17 T cell receptor beta chains in this list originate from one sample, sequenced in a study of CD8 T cells in ankylosing spondylitis (dated by TCRdb to about 2017). The library relied on 5' RACE. Instrument used: Illumina HiSeq 2500. Clones were called with MiXCR by TCRdb after fastp trimmed the public reads at Q25, and only in-frame beta chains were retained. Identical CDR3 protein sequences are pooled into one entry, listed with their most common genes and DNA. This sample has some 140,000 distinct CDR3 sequences in its table, and 8% to 9% of those were observed once. More than 7% of the sample is held by the ten biggest clonotypes. The sequenced sample consisted of synovial fluid, either unsorted or a sorted T cell fraction (not recorded which). These receptors all come from a male donor with ankylosing spondylitis.

The gene calls are TRBV6-2 or TRBV6-3 and TRBJ2-3; D gene ambiguous. Germline-derived CDR1 and CDR2 are MNHEY and SVGEGT. Trimming removed 5 bases from V and 2 bases from J, with 20 bases in between. This CDR3 region has 17 residues. In DNA form, the CDR3 reads TGTGCCAGCAGTCCGGTTGTTGGCTCCCAAGTCACAGATACGCAGTATTTT. Translating it yields CASSPVVGSQVTDTQYF.

This clonotype was recorded only once. This rearrangement joins TRBV10-3 to TRBJ1-1, with 7 nucleotides matching TRBD1. Germline CDR1 ENHRY, CDR2 SYGVKD. The CDR3 has 15 residues. V dropped 8 bases and J dropped 0; count of bases not matched to a gene: 9. The CDR3 protein is CAIRPRGQLNTEAFF. For the CDR3, the DNA is TGTGCCATCCGTCCTCGGGGACAGTTGAACACTGAAGCTTTCTTT.

Concerning this clonotype itself: No conserved phenylalanine or tryptophan ends this CDR3, so it is likely a read error. The J gene is TRBJ2-1, the V gene TRBV7-2; TRBD2 is a possible D gene (6 bases). The V end was cut by 2 bases, the J end by 4 bases, with 9 bases between. Germline lookup yields CDR1 SGHTA and CDR2 FQGNSA. The CDR3 runs 14 residues. CDR3 nucleotides: TGTGCCAGCAGCTTATTGAGCGGGTACAATGAGCAGTTCCTC. Its translation: CASSLLSGYNEQFL.

By its share, this clonotype is medium-sized (0.01 to 0.1%). This chain joins TRBV20-1 and TRBJ1-5, with unresolved D. Germline V gene data show CDR1 as DFQATT and CDR2 as SNEGSKA (reference sequence). The CDR3 loop spans 14 amino acids. Trimming took 0 bases from V and 4 from J, leaving 10 bases between them. CDR3 coding DNA: TGCAGTGCTAGAGATACCGGGCGGAATCAGCCCCAGCATTTT. Translating gives CSARDTGRNQPQHF.

This clonotype came up many times. The V call is TRBV4-3, the J call TRBJ1-2, with no clear D. There are 15 residues in the CDR3. Between the trimmed V and J ends, which lost 0 bases and 5 bases, there was a span of 13 bases. Germline V gene lookup returns CDR1 LGHNA and CDR2 YSLEER. The CDR3 DNA reads TGCGCCAGCAGCCAAGAGACGAACTTGGGGTATGGCTACACCTTC. Translated, it gives CASSQETNLGYGYTF.

As for this clonotype: This could be a read error, since a much larger clone is one nucleotide away. The CDR3 nucleotides are TGCAGTGCCCCAGTGGGGACAGTTAATTCACCCCTCCACTTT. Protein: CSAPVGTVNSPLHF. The V gene is TRBV20-1, the J gene TRBJ1-6, with 7 bases lining up with TRBD1. CDR1 DFQATT and CDR2 SNEGSKA come from the germline V gene (reference sequence). This CDR3 spans 14 amino acids. V lost 6 bases and J lost 6; bases outside the gene matches: 8.

The chain joins TRBV6-6 to TRBJ1-2; D not certain. This CDR3 region has 13 residues. V gave up 7 bases and J gave up 5 bases, with 14 bases separating them. Germline V gives CDR1 MNHNY, CDR2 SVGAGI (reference sequence). The CDR3 DNA reads TGTGCCAGCAACCTGAATGAGAATTATGGCTACACCTTC. Residues: CASNLNENYGYTF.

The chain uses TRBV6-1 and TRBJ2-3, with D uncertain. The CDR3 spans 15 residues. CDR1 and CDR2 from the germline V gene are MNHNS and SASEGT. The V end lost 5 bases, the J end lost 2 bases, and 14 bases lay between the germline ends. CDR3 sequence: CASSRGVVSTDTQYF. The DNA of the CDR3 is TGTGCCAGCAGTCGAGGTGTGGTCTCCACAGATACGCAGTATTTT.

The genes are TRBV2 and TRBJ2-1; 7 positions agree with TRBD1. The germline gives CDR1 SNHLY, CDR2 FYNNEI. V dropped 6 bases and J dropped 9; count of bases not matched to a gene: 8. CDR3 length: 13 residues. This chain's CDR3 is CASSLTGESEQFF. Written as DNA, the CDR3 is TGTGCCAGCAGCCTTACAGGGGAAAGTGAGCAGTTCTTC. Based on the CDR3 plus reference TRBV2 and TRBJ2-1, the full variable domain is EPEVTQTPSHQVTQMGQEVILRCVPISNHLYFYWYRQILGQKVEFLVSFYNNEISEKSEIFDDQFSVERPDGSNFTLKIRSTKLEDSAMYFCASSLTGESEQFFGPGTRLTVL.

This clonotype was found many times. The V and J genes are TRBV4-1 and TRBJ1-4; D may be TRBD1 (5 bases). The CDR3 length is 15 residues. V was cut by 5 bases and J by 5 bases, with 15 bases left in between. Germline V CDR1 and CDR2: MGHRA, YSYEKL. This CDR3 reads CASSGRGEPNEKLFF. In nucleotides, the CDR3 is TGCGCCAGCAGCGGTCGAGGGGAACCAAATGAAAAACTGTTTTTT.

This clonotype has a count of ten or more. The chain has TRBV7-9 and TRBJ1-5; unclear D gene. The CDR3 is 13 amino acids. Germline V CDR1 and CDR2: SEHNR, FQNEAQ (reference sequence). V lost 6 bases, J lost 6 bases, and 12 bases lay in between. CDR3 in amino acids: CASSPQAGQPQHF. The CDR3 DNA reads as TGTGCCAGCAGTCCCCAGGCGGGTCAGCCCCAGCATTTT.

This clonotype was recorded at least ten times. This chain connects TRBV2 to TRBJ2-4, with 12 positions matching TRBD2. Losses at the gene ends were 6 bases for V and 1 base for J; bases not matched to a gene: 10. CDR3 size: 18 residues. Germline assignment: CDR1 SNHLY and CDR2 FYNNEI. In DNA, the CDR3 is TGTGCCAGCAGGCCGACTAGCGGGAGTACGAGGGCCAAAAACATTCAGTACTTC. Amino acid sequence: CASRPTSGSTRAKNIQYF.

This chain uses TRBV7-8 with TRBJ1-5, with D possibly TRBD1 on 6 matching bases. The CDR3 sequence is 16 residues long. Germline CDR1 reads SGHVS; CDR2 reads FQNEAQ. With 2 bases removed from V and 4 bases from J, the gap between germline ends came to 15 bases. The CDR3, as DNA: TGTGCCAGCAGCTTAATGGCAGGGGTTGGTAATCAGCCCCAGCATTTT. It encodes CASSLMAGVGNQPQHF.

This clonotype was counted many times. This sequence joins TRBV7-6 and TRBJ1-2; 8 nucleotides match TRBD1. The CDR3 loop spans 14 amino acids. Germline values: CDR1 SGHVS, CDR2 FNYEAQ. V lost 5 bases to trimming and J lost 8 bases; unmatched junction nucleotides: 10. The CDR3 DNA reads as TGTGCCAGCAGCCCCAACAGGGGGTCGGGAGGCTACACCTTC. Translating gives CASSPNRGSGGYTF.

This clonotype was seen only a few times. The rearrangement joins TRBV28 to TRBJ1-6; TRBD1 matches at 8 bases. Germline V CDR1 and CDR2: MDHEN, SYDVKM. V was pared by 4 bases and J by 9 bases, with 14 bases of the junction left unmatched. The CDR3 consists of 17 residues. The CDR3: CASSSIRSDRVTSPLHF. DNA of the CDR3: TGTGCCAGCAGTTCAATACGGTCGGACAGGGTAACTTCACCCCTCCACTTT.

In its sample, this clonotype was seen many times. The chain has TRBV29-1 and TRBJ2-3, with TRBD2 identical over 7 bases. Trimming cost V 3 bases and J 4 bases; bases outside gene matches: 4. The CDR3 contains 13 residues. CDR1 and CDR2 (germline): SQVTM, ANQGSEA. The CDR3 coding sequence is TGCAGCGTTGAGACTAGCCGGGCAGATACGCAGTATTTT. Translated: CSVETSRADTQYF.

This clonotype was found many times. The rearrangement uses TRBV3-1 and TRBJ1-2, with 9 bases that match TRBD1. Per the germline V gene, CDR1 is LGHDT and CDR2 is YNNKEL (reference sequence). V lost 4 bases to trimming and J lost 2 bases; unmatched junction nucleotides: 8. CDR3 length equals 16 residues. CDR3 DNA: TGTGCCAGCAGCCGGGGACAGGGCAGTTCAAACTATGGCTACACCTTC. Translating it yields CASSRGQGSSNYGYTF.